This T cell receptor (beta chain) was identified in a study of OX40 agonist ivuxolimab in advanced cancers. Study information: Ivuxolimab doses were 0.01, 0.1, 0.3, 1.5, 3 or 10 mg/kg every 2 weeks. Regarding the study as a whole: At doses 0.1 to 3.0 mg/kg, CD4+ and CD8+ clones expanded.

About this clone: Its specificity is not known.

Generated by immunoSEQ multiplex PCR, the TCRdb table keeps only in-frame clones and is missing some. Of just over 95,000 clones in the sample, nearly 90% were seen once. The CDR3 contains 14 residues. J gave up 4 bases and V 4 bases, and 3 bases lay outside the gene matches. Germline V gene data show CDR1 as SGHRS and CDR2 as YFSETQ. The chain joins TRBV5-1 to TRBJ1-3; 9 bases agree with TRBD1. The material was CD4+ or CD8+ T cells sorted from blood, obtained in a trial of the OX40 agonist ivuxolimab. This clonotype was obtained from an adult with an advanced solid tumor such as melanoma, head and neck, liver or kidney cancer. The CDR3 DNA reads TGCGCCAGCAGCGAGGGACAGGGAGGAAACACCATATATTTT. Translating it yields CASSEGQGGNTIYF.